These T cell receptor beta chains were read from a single sample in a study of shared clonotypes between healthy human individuals. Assay: immunoSEQ multiplex PCR; the TCRdb copy retains only in-frame clones and omits some. The data contain 2 million to 3 million clones, more than 90% of them singletons. The sample was naive CD4+ T cells sorted from blood. The receptor source for this set is a man younger than 35 in good health. The CDR3 runs from the conserved cysteine through the conserved F or W. Each record gives: D gene, J gene, clone size, V gene, CDR3 DNA, CDR3 protein. A D gene is named only where the DNA matches it firmly. Clone size appears in some rows only: once, few, many, or a class for an expanded clone.

NA TRBJ2-7 NA TRBV7-2 TGTGCCAGCAGCCCGTTTAACAGGGAAGAGCAGTACTTC CASSPFNREEQYF
TRBD1 TRBJ1-1 few TRBV27 TGTGCCAGCAGTTCAAACAGGGGGAACACTGAAGCTTTCTTT CASSSNRGNTEAFF
TRBD2 TRBJ2-3 NA TRBV10-3 TGTGCCATCAGTGAGTCGGGCCTAGCGGGCACAGATACGCAGTATTTT CAISESGLAGTDTQYF
NA TRBJ1-1 once TRBV28 TGTGCCAGCAGTGGGGGAGGAATGAACACTGAAGCTTTCTTT CASSGGGMNTEAFF
TRBD1 TRBJ1-6 NA TRBV6-5 TGTGCCAGCAGTTACGACAGGGAAAGCACTTCACCCCTCCACTTT CASSYDRESTSPLHF
NA TRBJ2-3 NA TRBV13 TGTGCCAGCAGCCGCCGTGGTCCGGACACAGATACGCAGTATTTT CASSRRGPDTDTQYF
TRBD2 TRBJ2-7 NA TRBV29-1 TGCAGCGTTGAACTAGCGGGAGGCTCCTACGAGCAGTACTTC CSVELAGGSYEQYF
NA TRBJ2-2 NA TRBV5-1 TGCGCCAGCAGCCTGATGGGGACTTCCCCCGAGGAGCTGTTTTTT CASSLMGTSPEELFF
TRBD2 TRBJ2-3 NA TRBV5-1 TGCGCCAGCAGCCCGAGGACTAGCGGGTCAATAGTGACAGATACGCAGTATTTT CASSPRTSGSIVTDTQYF
TRBD1 TRBJ2-2 NA TRBV11-2 TGTGCCAGCAGCTTAGTGGGACAGGGTTACACCGGGGAGCTGTTTTTT CASSLVGQGYTGELFF
TRBD1 TRBJ1-4 NA TRBV5-1 TGCGCCAGCAGCATGACCGGGACAGGGCCACGAAAACTGTTTTTT CASSMTGTGPRKLFF
NA TRBJ2-7 NA TRBV7-8 TGTGCCAGCAGCTTAAAAGGACCCTCCTTCTCCGACGAGCAGTACTTC CASSLKGPSFSDEQYF
NA TRBJ1-6 NA TRBV4-1 TGCGCCAGCAGCCAAGACAGTGGAAGCTCCTATAATTCACCCCTCCACTTT CASSQDSGSSYNSPLHF
NA TRBJ2-7 NA TRBV4-1 TGCGCCAGCAGCCCCCTTGAAGGTTACGAGCAGTACTTC CASSPLEGYEQYF
NA TRBJ1-1 NA TRBV11-3 TGTGCCAGCAGCTTAGATCGGGCCACTGAAGCTTTCTTT CASSLDRATEAFF
TRBD2 TRBJ2-1 NA TRBV9 TGTGCCAGCAGCGTAGGGGGCGGGAGTCCCTACAATGAGCAGTTCTTC CASSVGGGSPYNEQFF
TRBD2 TRBJ2-5 NA TRBV7-6 TGTGCCAGCAGCTTATTTGCCGGGGCGGGAGAAGGTGGCCAGTACTTC CASSLFAGAGEGGQYF
NA TRBJ2-5 NA TRBV7-9 TGTGCCAGCAGCCTACCCACCCCCGCGACCCAGTACTTC CASSLPTPATQYF
TRBD1 TRBJ1-6 few TRBV10-3 TGTGCCATCAGTGAAACGGGACAGAATTCACCCCTCCACTTT CAISETGQNSPLHF
TRBD2 TRBJ2-3 NA TRBV7-9 TGTGCCAGCAGCGGAGGGGGTCTAGCGGGTCTCACAGATACGCAGTATTTT CASSGGGLAGLTDTQYF
NA TRBJ1-2 NA TRBV6-5 TGTGCCAGCAGAACAACAGGGAACTATGGCTACACCTTC CASRTTGNYGYTF
NA TRBJ2-7 NA TRBV5-1 TGCGCCAGCAGCGACCCCAGCTCCTACGAGCAGTACTTC CASSDPSSYEQYF
TRBD2 TRBJ2-2 NA TRBV4-1 TGCGCCAGCAGCCAAGAAGGTCTAGCGGGGGGGCCCAGCGGGGAGCTGTTTTTT CASSQEGLAGGPSGELFF
NA TRBJ1-1 NA TRBV28 TGTGCCAGCAGCCCCCCCATCGGATCAGCGAACACTGAAGCTTTCTTT CASSPPIGSANTEAFF
TRBD2 TRBJ2-7 NA TRBV7-2 TGTGCCAGCAGCTTAGGGACGGGGGGACTAGGGGACGAGCAGTACTTC CASSLGTGGLGDEQYF
NA TRBJ2-3 NA TRBV19 TGTGCCAGTAGTATAAAGGGATTTGTGGGGGGGGCCGAAGATACGCAGTATTTT CASSIKGFVGGAEDTQYF
NA TRBJ1-2 NA TRBV30 TGTGCCTGGAGTGGGGGGAACTATGGCTACACCTTC CAWSGGNYGYTF
NA TRBJ1-5 NA TRBV6-5 TGTGCCAGCAGTTACTCGATTAGCAATCAGCCCCAGCATTTT CASSYSISNQPQHF
NA TRBJ1-1 NA TRBV30 TGTGCCTGGACCAGGGAGGACACTGAAGCTTTCTTT CAWTREDTEAFF
NA TRBJ2-3 once TRBV10-1 TGCGCCAGCAGTGACGCGGGGGCCAGCACAGATACGCAGTATTTT CASSDAGASTDTQYF
NA TRBJ2-3 NA TRBV9 TGTGCCAGCGGCCCTGGGGGGTCGGATACGCAGTATTTT CASGPGGSDTQYF
TRBD2 TRBJ2-5 NA TRBV10-2 TGCGCCAGCAGTGATGGGCGGGGGGGGTACCAAGAGACCCAGTACTTC CASSDGRGGYQETQYF
NA TRBJ2-5 NA TRBV9 TGTGCCAGCAGCGGGGGACCCATGGGGGAGACCCAGTACTTC CASSGGPMGETQYF
NA TRBJ1-6 NA TRBV2 TGTGCCAGCACGACTAATTCACCCCTCCACTTT CASTTNSPLHF
TRBD2 TRBJ2-3 NA TRBV4-1 TGCGCCAGCAGCCAAGGGTTAGCGGGGGGCCGTAGCACAGATACGCAGTATTTT CASSQGLAGGRSTDTQYF
TRBD1 TRBJ1-4 NA TRBV7-9 TGTGCCAGCAGCGGAGGACAGGCTAGGGGTGAAAAACTGTTTTTT CASSGGQARGEKLFF
NA TRBJ1-6 NA TRBV28 TGTGCCAGTACCAGAGAATACCTTAATTCACCCCTCCACTTT CASTREYLNSPLHF
NA TRBJ1-4 NA TRBV21-1 TGTGCCAGCAGCAAAGGGTCGTACAGGACGGCATCTAATGAAAAACTGTTTTTT CASSKGSYRTASNEKLFF
NA TRBJ2-3 NA TRBV6-5 TGTGCCAGCATTTCTTCCACAGATACGCAGTATTTT CASISSTDTQYF
NA TRBJ1-1 NA TRBV9 TGTGCCAGCAGCGTAGACGGCAGGGAGGGAACTGAAGCTTTCTTT CASSVDGREGTEAFF
TRBD1 TRBJ1-1 NA TRBV27 TGTGCCAGCAGGTCACAGGGGGACACTGAAGCTTTCTTT CASRSQGDTEAFF
NA TRBJ1-4 NA TRBV28 TGTGCCAGCAGTTTCAATACAGGGTCCCGTGAAAAACTGTTTTTT CASSFNTGSREKLFF
TRBD1 TRBJ2-7 NA TRBV7-9 TGTGCCAGCAGCCTGGCCCCTGACAGGGTAGCGTACTTC CASSLAPDRVAYF
TRBD1 TRBJ1-4 NA TRBV7-9 TGTGCCAGCAGAACCCTACTCCGGGACAGGGGTATAACTAATGAAAAACTGTTTTTT CASRTLLRDRGITNEKLFF
NA TRBJ2-1 NA TRBV12-5 TGTGCTAGTGGTTTGGTATCACAGGGCGAGACAGTTTTTGGGTACAATGAGCAGTTCTTC CASGLVSQGETVFGYNEQFF
NA TRBJ1-2 NA TRBV12-5 TGTGCTAGTGGTTTGCACAGGGCAGAGGATGGCTACACCTTC CASGLHRAEDGYTF